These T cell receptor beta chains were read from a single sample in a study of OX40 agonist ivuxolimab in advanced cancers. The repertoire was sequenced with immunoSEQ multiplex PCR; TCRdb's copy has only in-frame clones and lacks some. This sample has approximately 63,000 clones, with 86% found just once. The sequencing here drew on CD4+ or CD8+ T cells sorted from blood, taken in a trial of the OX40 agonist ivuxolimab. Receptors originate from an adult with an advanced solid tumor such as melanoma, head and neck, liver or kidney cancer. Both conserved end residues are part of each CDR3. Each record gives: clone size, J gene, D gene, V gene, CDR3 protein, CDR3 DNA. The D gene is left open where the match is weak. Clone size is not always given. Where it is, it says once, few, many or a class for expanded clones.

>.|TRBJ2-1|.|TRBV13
CASSSPTLYNEQFF
TGTGCCAGCAGCTCCCCTACACTTTACAATGAGCAGTTCTTC
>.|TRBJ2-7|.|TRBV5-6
CASSSQGLVLYEQYF
TGTGCCAGCAGCTCCCAAGGGTTAGTTCTCTACGAGCAGTACTTC
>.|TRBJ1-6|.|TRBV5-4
CASSLYGQGYNSPLHF
TGTGCCAGCAGCTTGTACGGGCAGGGTTATAATTCACCCCTCCACTTT
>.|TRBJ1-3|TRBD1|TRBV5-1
CASSPGNRGGNTIYF
TGCGCCAGCAGCCCCGGTAACAGGGGGGGAAACACCATATATTTT
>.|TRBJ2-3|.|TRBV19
CASSISAIGGSDTQYF
TGTGCCAGTAGTATATCTGCGATAGGCGGGTCAGATACGCAGTATTTT
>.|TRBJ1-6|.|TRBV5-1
CASSLGESRGDSPLHF
TGCGCCAGCAGCTTGGGAGAGAGCAGGGGTGATTCACCCCTCCACTTT
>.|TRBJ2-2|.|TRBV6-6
CASSYNHDTGELFF
TGTGCCAGCAGTTACAATCACGACACCGGGGAGCTGTTTTTT
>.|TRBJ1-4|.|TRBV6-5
CASSYSGAKNEKLFF
TGTGCCAGCAGTTACTCGGGTGCAAAAAATGAAAAACTGTTTTTT
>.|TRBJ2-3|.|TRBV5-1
CASSLDPGATDTQYF
TGCGCCAGCAGCTTGGACCCTGGGGCCACAGATACGCAGTATTTT
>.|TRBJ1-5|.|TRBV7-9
CASSLPDQPQHF
TGTGCCAGCAGCTTACCGGATCAGCCCCAGCATTTT
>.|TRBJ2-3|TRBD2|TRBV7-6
CASSWGLAGTDTQYF
TGTGCCAGCAGCTGGGGACTAGCGGGCACAGATACGCAGTATTTT
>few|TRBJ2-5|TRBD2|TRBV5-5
CASSRVAGVQETQYF
TGTGCCAGCAGCAGGGTAGCGGGGGTACAAGAGACCCAGTACTTC
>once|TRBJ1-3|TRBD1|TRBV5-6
CASSRDRGNTIYF
TGTGCCAGCAGTCGGGACAGGGGGAACACCATATATTTT
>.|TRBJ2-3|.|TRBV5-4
CASREQVTDTQYF
TGTGCCAGCAGGGAACAGGTCACAGATACGCAGTATTTT
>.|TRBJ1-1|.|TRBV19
CASNPSRDTEAFF
TGTGCCAGTAACCCCAGTCGGGACACTGAAGCTTTCTTT
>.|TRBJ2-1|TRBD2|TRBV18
CASSPPFGTSGRDEQFF
TGTGCCAGCTCACCACCGTTTGGGACTAGCGGGAGGGATGAGCAGTTCTTC
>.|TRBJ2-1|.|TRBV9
CASSHPRGSNYNEQFF
TGTGCCAGCAGCCATCCCCGAGGGTCCAACTACAATGAGCAGTTCTTC
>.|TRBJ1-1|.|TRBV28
CASEAGGTEAFF
TGTGCCAGCGAGGCGGGGGGTACTGAAGCTTTCTTT
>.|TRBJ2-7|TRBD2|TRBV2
CATQAGPSINEQYF
TGTGCCACTCAAGCGGGACCTAGTATCAACGAGCAGTACTTC
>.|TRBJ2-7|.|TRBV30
CAWSLPTGKLLEQYF
TGTGCCTGGAGTCTCCCAACAGGGAAGCTTTTGGAGCAGTACTTC
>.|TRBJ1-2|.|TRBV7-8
CASSPQEEVGYTF
TGTGCCAGCAGCCCTCAGGAGGAGGTGGGCTACACCTTC
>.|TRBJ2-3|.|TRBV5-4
CASSSDVTQYF
TGTGCCAGCAGCTCTGATGTTACGCAGTATTTT
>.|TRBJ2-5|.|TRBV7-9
CASSLAYGGLETQYF
TGTGCCAGCAGCTTAGCGTACGGGGGCCTGGAGACCCAGTACTTC
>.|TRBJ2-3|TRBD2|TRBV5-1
CASSGKGLASGDTQYF
TGCGCCAGCAGCGGAAAGGGACTAGCGTCAGGAGATACGCAGTATTTT
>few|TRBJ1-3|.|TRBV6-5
CASSVDYSGNTIYF
TGTGCCAGCAGTGTAGACTATTCGGGAAACACCATATATTTT
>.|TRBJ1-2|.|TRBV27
CASKQDGNYGYTF
TGTGCCAGCAAACAGGACGGCAACTATGGCTACACCTTC
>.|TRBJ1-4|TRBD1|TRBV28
CASSPGQGVGKLFF
TGTGCCAGCAGTCCGGGACAGGGGGTCGGAAAACTGTTTTTT
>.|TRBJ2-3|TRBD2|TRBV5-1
CASSGAGERDTQYF
TGCGCCAGCAGCGGAGCGGGAGAGAGAGATACGCAGTATTTT
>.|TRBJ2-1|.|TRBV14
CASSQRLYEQFF
TGTGCCAGCAGCCAAAGACTCTATGAGCAGTTCTTC
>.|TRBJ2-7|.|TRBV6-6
CASSYDPTSYEQYF
TGTGCCAGCAGTTACGACCCAACTAGCTACGAGCAGTACTTC
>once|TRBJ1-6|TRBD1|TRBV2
CASRGTGGVYNSPLHF
TGTGCCAGCAGAGGGACAGGGGGCGTTTATAATTCACCCCTCCACTTT
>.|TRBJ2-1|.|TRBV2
CASRRDLDNEQFF
TGTGCCAGCAGGCGGGACCTCGACAATGAGCAGTTCTTC